This entry lists 25 T cell receptor beta chains sequenced from one sample in a study of T cell changes during pregnancy in multiple sclerosis. Assay: immunoSEQ multiplex PCR; the TCRdb copy retains only in-frame clones and omits some. The sample has approximately 46,000 clones, around 90% seen once. The input for sequencing was CD8+ T cells from peripheral blood mononuclear cells, taken in the second trimester of pregnancy. The receptors come from a female donor with multiple sclerosis, enrolled in a pregnancy study.

The J gene is TRBJ1-2, the V gene TRBV5-1; a weak D match, TRBD1 (6 bases). CDR1 and CDR2 from the germline V gene are SGHRS and YFSETQ. This CDR3 contains 15 residues. V lost 1 base and J 5 bases, leaving 15 bases between the germline ends. DNA for the CDR3: TGCGCCAGCAGCTTGTGGGCAGGGGACGAATATGGCTACACCTTC. Residues: CASSLWAGDEYGYTF.

V is TRBV19 and J is TRBJ1-5, with D possibly being TRBD1 (5 bases). This CDR3 is 16 amino acids long. Germline assignment: CDR1 LNHDA and CDR2 SQIVND (reference sequence). V dropped 5 bases and J dropped 6 bases, with 20 bases sitting between them. The CDR3 sequence: CASSPHGQPGGQPQHF. The CDR3 DNA follows: TGTGCCAGTAGTCCCCATGGGCAGCCGGGGGGTCAGCCCCAGCATTTT.

The chain couples TRBV9 to TRBJ2-5, with D tentatively TRBD2 (6 bases). Germline V lookup: CDR1 SGDLS, CDR2 YYNGEE. This CDR3 comprises 12 residues. Trimming removed 3 bases from V and 3 bases from J, with 6 bases in between. The CDR3 coding sequence is TGTGCCAGCAGCGCGGGGGAAGAGACCCAGTACTTC. Translated, it gives CASSAGEETQYF.

The CDR3: CASGLVPGEQYF. The DNA of the CDR3 is TGTGCTAGTGGTTTGGTACCGGGCGAGCAGTACTTC. The gene calls are TRBV12-5 and TRBJ2-7, with unresolved D. This CDR3 contains 12 residues. Per germline, CDR1 LGHNT and CDR2 FRNRAP. The V end was cut by 0 bases, the J end by 6 bases, with 6 bases between.

This clone came up once. The genes are TRBV9 and TRBJ2-2; 11 nucleotides align to TRBD2. There are 16 residues in the CDR3. Germline V gives CDR1 SGDLS, CDR2 YYNGEE. V was clipped by 0 bases and J by 3 bases; unmatched bases: 1. CDR3 sequence: CASSVASGGYTGELFF. CDR3 sequence (DNA): TGTGCCAGCAGCGTAGCTAGCGGGGGGTACACCGGGGAGCTGTTTTTT.

This chain uses TRBV7-3 with TRBJ1-1; maybe TRBD1 (6 bases). V was clipped by 0 bases and J by 6 bases, with 11 bases between them. The CDR3 covers 14 residues. Germline V lookup: CDR1 SGHTA, CDR2 FQGTGA. CDR3 coding DNA: TGTGCCAGCAGCTTAACAGGGGGGGACGCTGAAGCTTTCTTT. It encodes CASSLTGGDAEAFF.

The rearrangement links TRBV9 to TRBJ2-6, with a weak D call TRBD1 (5 bases). V lost 3 bases and J lost 0, with 13 bases in between. CDR1 and CDR2 (germline): SGDLS, YYNGEE. The CDR3 covers 17 residues. CDR3 in amino acids: CASSDTTGFSGANVLTF. The CDR3 nucleotides are TGTGCCAGCAGCGACACTACAGGCTTCTCTGGGGCCAACGTCCTGACTTTC.

The chain joins TRBV7-8 to TRBJ1-1; D might be TRBD1 (6 bases). The V gene's germline CDR1 is SGHVS and CDR2 FQNEAQ. The CDR3 runs to 14 residues. Trimming shortened V by 4 bases and J by 0 bases, and 9 bases separated the two germline ends. The CDR3 DNA reads TGTGCCAGCAGCTACGCAGGGGTGAACACTGAAGCTTTCTTT. Translation gives CASSYAGVNTEAFF.

This chain joins TRBV9 and TRBJ1-3; 10 bases align to TRBD1. V lost 6 bases, J lost 8 bases, and 8 bases stayed unmatched. Germline V gene data show CDR1 as SGDLS and CDR2 as YYNGEE. The CDR3 has 14 amino acids. This CDR3 reads CASTPGQGWDTIYF. The CDR3, as DNA: TGTGCCAGCACCCCGGGACAGGGGTGGGACACCATATATTTT.

J is TRBJ2-7 and V is TRBV4-1; D perhaps matches TRBD1 (5 bases). This CDR3 region has 14 residues. V was trimmed by 1 base and J by 5 bases, leaving 12 bases between them. The germline V gene encodes CDR1 MGHRA and CDR2 YSYEKL. CDR3 loop: CASSQGGQGDEQYF. CDR3 sequence (DNA): TGCGCCAGCAGCCAAGGTGGGCAGGGCGACGAGCAGTACTTC.

The chain couples TRBV11-2 to TRBJ1-1; no reliable D call. V lost 1 base to trimming and J lost 7 bases, with 10 bases between them. Germline V gene sequence: CDR1 SGHAT, CDR2 FQNNGV. The CDR3 runs to 13 residues. The CDR3 reads CASSLVSGNEAFF. CDR3 nucleotide sequence: TGTGCCAGCAGCTTAGTATCGGGGAATGAAGCTTTCTTT.

This chain uses TRBV7-9 with TRBJ1-2, with D perhaps TRBD1 (6 bases). The CDR3 totals 16 residues. The germline V gene has CDR1 SEHNR and CDR2 FQNEAQ (reference sequence). Trimming shortened V by 4 bases and J by 3 bases, and 18 bases separated the two germline ends. CDR3 protein: CASSSSGEGGDYGYTF. The CDR3 DNA reads as TGTGCCAGCAGCTCTTCTGGGGAGGGGGGAGACTATGGCTACACCTTC. Combining the CDR3 with reference TRBV7-9 and TRBJ1-2 gives the whole variable domain DTGVSQNPRHKITKRGQNVTFRCDPISEHNRLYWYRQTLGQGPEFLTYFQNEAQLEKSRLLSDRFSAERPKGSFSTLEIQRTEQGDSAMYLCASSSSGEGGDYGYTFGSGTRLTVV.

The sample holds one count of this clone. J is TRBJ1-1 and V is TRBV15, with a weak D call TRBD1 (6 bases). Germline-derived CDR1 and CDR2 are LNHNV and YYDKDF (reference sequence). There are 13 residues in the CDR3. V dropped 5 bases and J dropped 5 bases, with 12 bases sitting between them. The CDR3 protein is CATSRGGGTEAFF. CDR3 nucleotide sequence: TGTGCCACCAGCCGAGGGGGGGGGACTGAAGCTTTCTTT. The whole variable domain, remainder taken from reference TRBV15 and TRBJ1-1, is DAMVIQNPRYQVTQFGKPVTLSCSQTLNHNVMYWYQQKSSQAPKLLFHYYDKDFNNEADTPDNFQSRRPNTSFCFLDIRSPGLGDTAMYLCATSRGGGTEAFFGQGTRLTVV.

The CDR3 sequence is CAWSVEGAGNYGYTF. The CDR3 nucleotides are TGTGCCTGGAGTGTGGAGGGGGCGGGTAACTATGGCTACACCTTC. The chain uses TRBV30 and TRBJ1-2; 7 positions agree with TRBD1. Germline assignment: CDR1 GTSNPN and CDR2 SVGIG (reference sequence). Losses at the gene ends were 0 bases for V and 1 base for J; bases not matched to a gene: 5. The length of the CDR3 is 15 residues.

V gene TRBV9 combines with J gene TRBJ2-3; 7 bases fit TRBD2. V dropped 3 bases and J dropped 7; count of bases not matched to a gene: 8. The germline gives CDR1 SGDLS, CDR2 YYNGEE. This CDR3 has 14 residues. CDR3 protein: CASSGGLTSYTQYF. The CDR3 bases are TGTGCCAGCAGCGGGGGACTAACCTCCTATACGCAGTATTTT.

CDR3 protein: CASSFRGRNQPQHF. CDR3 nucleotide sequence: TGTGCCAGTAGTTTCAGGGGCCGCAATCAGCCCCAGCATTTT. The chain recombines TRBV19 with TRBJ1-5, with D possibly being TRBD1 (6 bases). Germline CDR1 and CDR2: LNHDA and SQIVND (reference sequence). Deletions cut 5 bases from V and 2 bases from J, with 10 bases between. CDR3 size: 14 residues.

The rearrangement links TRBV6-5 to TRBJ1-3, with no clear D. Germline CDR1 reads MNHEY; CDR2 reads SVGAGI. V was cut by 6 bases and J by 4 bases, with 7 bases left in between. The length of the CDR3 is 12 residues. CDR3 sequence (DNA): TGTGCCAGCAGCCAGAACGGAAACACCATATATTTT. Translated, it gives CASSQNGNTIYF.

This clone was counted a single time. This chain connects TRBV4-2 to TRBJ1-4, with 8 bases that match TRBD1. The CDR3 has 13 residues. Germline V gene data show CDR1 as LGHNA and CDR2 as YNFKEQ. V lost 5 bases and J lost 11; bases outside the gene matches: 7. The CDR3 region has the DNA TGTGCCAGCAGCACCCGGACAGGGAGCAAACTGTTTTTT. Protein: CASSTRTGSKLFF.

Here the CDR3 DNA reads TGTGCCAGCAGCGCCGGGACTTCTTCACCCCTCCACTTT. It codes for CASSAGTSSPLHF. This chain links TRBV5-6 with TRBJ1-6, with a weak D call TRBD1 (5 bases). V lost 4 bases and J lost 9, with 11 bases in between. The CDR3 length is 13 residues. Germline CDR1 SGHDT, CDR2 YYEEEE. The full variable domain, completed using reference TRBV5-6 and TRBJ1-6, is DAGVTQSPTHLIKTRGQQVTLRCSPKSGHDTVSWYQQALGQGPQFIFQYYEEEERQRGNFPDRFSGHQFPNYSSELNVNALLLGDSALYLCASSAGTSSPLHFGNGTRLTVT.

The chain combines TRBV5-4 with TRBJ1-3; D perhaps matches TRBD1 (5 bases). The CDR3 is 14 residues long. V lost 3 bases and J lost 0, with 7 bases in between. Looked up from germline, CDR1 is SGHNT and CDR2 is YYREEE (reference sequence). The chain's CDR3 is CASSWGVSGNTIYF. In DNA, the CDR3 is TGTGCCAGCAGCTGGGGGGTCTCTGGAAACACCATATATTTT.

The V call is TRBV19, the J call TRBJ1-2, with D possibly TRBD1 on 5 matching bases. Germline-derived CDR1 and CDR2 are LNHDA and SQIVND (reference sequence). This CDR3 has 14 amino acids. Trimming removed 3 bases from V and 3 bases from J, with 11 bases in between. The chain's CDR3 is CASSISREDYGYTF. The CDR3 bases are TGTGCCAGTAGTATTTCCAGGGAAGACTATGGCTACACCTTC.

This chain connects TRBV27 to TRBJ2-2; TRBD2 might be the D (6 bases). The germline V and J ends were trimmed by 1 base and 8 bases, with 8 bases remaining between them. This CDR3 has 13 amino acids. Germline loops: CDR1 MNHEY, CDR2 SMNVEV (reference sequence). The CDR3 loop is CASSLWRAGELFF. The CDR3 nucleotides read TGTGCCAGCAGTTTATGGAGGGCGGGGGAGCTGTTTTTT.

The gene calls are TRBV6-4 and TRBJ2-3; TRBD2 matches 9 bases. The V and J ends lost 5 bases and 0 bases, in that order; junction bases with no gene match: 9. CDR3 length: 17 amino acids. Germline assignment: CDR1 MRHNA and CDR2 SNTAGT. Written as DNA, the CDR3 is TGTGCCAGCAGTATGGTAGCGGGGGAGACCAGCACAGATACGCAGTATTTT. Translating gives CASSMVAGETSTDTQYF.

The CDR3 coding sequence is TGTGCCAGCAGTGAATGGGCGACGAACACCGGGGAGCTGTTTTTT. Amino acids: CASSEWATNTGELFF. The V call is TRBV25-1, the J call TRBJ2-2; D unclear. V was clipped by 1 base and J by 0 bases, with 6 bases between them. This CDR3 is 15 amino acids long. Germline V gives CDR1 MGHDK, CDR2 SYGVNS.

This clone turned up a few times. The V gene is TRBV4-1, the J gene TRBJ1-1; D uncertain. The CDR3 is made up of 13 amino acids. CDR1 is MGHRA and CDR2 is YSYEKL in the germline V gene. Trimming left V 3 bases short and J 0 bases short, with 5 bases between. The CDR3 DNA reads TGCGCCAGCAGCCAGCTAATGAACACTGAAGCTTTCTTT. Its translation is CASSQLMNTEAFF.